This T cell receptor beta chain was observed in a study of shared clonotypes between healthy human individuals. Method: immunoSEQ multiplex PCR; TCRdb's copy keeps in-frame clones and lacks some. The sample carries hundreds of thousands of clones, 97% recorded once. Germline assignment: CDR1 SGHNT and CDR2 YYREEE (reference sequence). The CDR3 consists of 14 residues. The V end lost 1 base, the J end lost 0 bases, and 5 bases lay between the germline ends. Sequenced sample: naive CD4+ T cells sorted from blood. Subset described: CD45RA+ positively selected. The chain links TRBV5-4 to TRBJ2-1; D is unclear. The clonotype originates from a woman under 40 in good health. CDR3 nucleotides: TGTGCCAGCAGCTTGCTAAACTCCTACAATGAGCAGTTCTTC. As protein: CASSLLNSYNEQFF. Full variable domain (remainder filled in from reference TRBV5-4 and TRBJ2-1): ETGVTQSPTHLIKTRGQQVTLRCSSQSGHNTVSWYQQALGQGPQFIFQYYREEENGRGNFPPRFSGLQFPNYSSELNVNALELDDSALYLCASSLLNSYNEQFFGPGTRLTVL.